The rows below give T cell receptor beta chains drawn from one sample of a study of T cell repertoires in cytomegalovirus infection. MiXCR was run by TCRdb on the reads, yielding one entry per CDR3 protein. The table has approximately 750,000 distinct CDR3 sequences, less than 40% seen once. The sample consisted of PBMCs. These receptors all come from a human donor in good health (CMV status not recorded). Some clones in this sample may be carry-over from other donors' samples. Both conserved end residues are part of each CDR3. The D gene is left open where the match is weak. Expanded clones get a size class; other rows say once, few or many, or leave the size out.

J | V | size | D | length | CDR3 | DNA
TRBJ2-1 | TRBV7-8 | many | . | 13 | CASSLEGGNEQFF | TGTGCCAGCAGCTTAGAGGGGGGCAATGAGCAGTTCTTC
TRBJ1-5 | TRBV7-9 | once | . | 15 | CASSFDSSGNQPQHF | TGTGCCAGCAGTTTCGACAGTTCTGGCAATCAGCCCCAGCATTTT
TRBJ2-7 | TRBV10-3 | few | TRBD2 | 14 | CAISERGGLYEQYF | TGTGCCATCAGTGAACGGGGGGGATTATACGAGCAGTACTTC
TRBJ1-1 | TRBV12-3/TRBV12-4 | many | TRBD1 | 15 | CASSPRTGVNTEAFF | TGTGCCAGTAGTCCTCGGACAGGGGTGAACACTGAAGCTTTCTTT
TRBJ2-2 | TRBV28 | . | . | 13 | CASTEWDTWELFF | TGTGCCAGCACCGAGTGGGACACCTGGGAGCTGTTTTTT
TRBJ1-1 | TRBV7-9 | . | . | 17 | CASRQPTGQTKNTEAFF | TGTGCCAGCAGACAGCCAACCGGACAGACCAAGAACACTGAAGCTTTCTTT
TRBJ1-1 | TRBV6-1 | . | . | 15 | CASSETGGGWTEAFF | TGTGCCAGCAGTGAGACGGGGGGCGGATGGACTGAAGCTTTCTTT
TRBJ2-5 | TRBV4-2 | . | TRBD2 | 15 | CASSHLAGAKETQYF | TGTGCCAGCAGCCACCTAGCGGGGGCAAAAGAGACCCAGTACTTC
TRBJ2-1 | TRBV9 | few | . | 13 | CASSVEFRGEQFF | TGTGCCAGCAGCGTAGAGTTCCGGGGTGAGCAGTTCTTC
TRBJ2-7 | TRBV20-1 | . | . | 14 | CSARVSGMAYEQYF | TGCAGTGCTAGAGTGTCAGGGATGGCCTACGAGCAGTACTTC
TRBJ2-7 | TRBV4-1 | . | . | 13 | CASSQDPRVEQYF | TGCGCCAGCAGCCAAGATCCACGGGTCGAGCAGTACTTC
TRBJ1-1 | TRBV7-6 | few | . | 14 | CASSETLFRTEAFF | TGTGCCAGCAGCGAGACCCTTTTTCGGACTGAAGCTTTCTTT
TRBJ2-7 | TRBV27 | . | TRBD1 | 14 | CASSHRGWGSEQYF | TGTGCCAGCAGCCACAGGGGTTGGGGCTCCGAGCAGTACTTC
TRBJ2-1 | TRBV5-5 | . | TRBD2 | 13 | CASSFGGSGEQFF | TGTGCCAGCAGCTTTGGCGGGAGTGGTGAGCAGTTCTTC
TRBJ1-2 | TRBV12-3/TRBV12-4 | . | TRBD1 | 15 | CASTWDRPASYGYTF | TGTGCCAGCACCTGGGACAGACCGGCCAGCTATGGCTACACCTTC
TRBJ1-1 | TRBV25-1 | . | TRBD1 | 20 | CASSDLNLQGASALNTEAFF | TGTGCCAGCAGTGATTTAAATCTACAGGGGGCTTCCGCCTTGAACACTGAAGCTTTCTTT
TRBJ2-4 | TRBV12-3/TRBV12-4 | few | . | 14 | CASSSQGRTSIQYF | TGTGCCAGCAGTTCACAGGGGAGGACTTCCATTCAGTACTTC
TRBJ2-3 | TRBV7-6 | . | . | 16 | CASSPPRALARDTQYF | TGTGCCAGCAGCCCTCCCCGGGCCCTTGCTCGGGATACGCAGTATTTT
TRBJ2-2 | TRBV9 | . | . | 15 | CASSVDGMNTGELFF | TGTGCCAGCAGCGTAGATGGAATGAACACCGGGGAGCTGTTTTTT
TRBJ2-5 | TRBV5-1 | few | . | 15 | CASSPGPLGQETQYF | TGCGCCAGCAGCCCCGGACCGCTCGGACAAGAGACCCAGTACTTC
TRBJ1-2 | TRBV20-1 | . | . | 13 | CSAAGGGDYGYTF | TGCAGTGCTGCCGGAGGGGGTGACTATGGCTACACCTTC
TRBJ1-1 | TRBV6-5 | once | TRBD1 | 18 | CASNTPRDRDGRNTEAFF | TGTGCCAGCAACACCCCTAGAGACAGGGATGGAAGGAACACTGAAGCTTTCTTT
TRBJ1-5 | TRBV6-1 | many | TRBD1 | 16 | CASSEATGTGGQPQHF | TGTGCCAGCAGTGAAGCGACCGGGACAGGAGGGCAGCCCCAGCATTTT
TRBJ2-7 | TRBV7-9 | . | TRBD2 | 16 | CASSLREGQLDYDQYF | TGTGCCAGCAGCTTGCGGGAGGGCCAGTTAGACTACGATCAGTACTTC
TRBJ1-3 | TRBV7-6 | few | . | 16 | CASSLDRGSSGNTIYF | TGTGCCAGCAGCTTAGATCGCGGGAGCTCTGGAAACACCATATATTTT
TRBJ1-1 | TRBV5-1 | . | TRBD1 | 16 | CASSPTGTGVFTEAFF | TGCGCCAGCAGCCCAACCGGGACAGGGGTTTTTACTGAAGCTTTCTTT
TRBJ2-3 | TRBV4-2 | . | . | 13 | CASSQESADTQYF | TGTGCCAGCAGCCAAGAGTCGGCAGATACGCAGTATTTT
TRBJ1-1 | TRBV29-1 | . | . | 15 | CSVEDRSGSDTEAFF | TGCAGCGTTGAAGATCGGTCAGGGTCGGACACTGAAGCTTTCTTT
TRBJ2-1 | TRBV5-6 | few | . | 15 | CASSFETGKDNEQFF | TGTGCCAGCAGCTTTGAGACCGGGAAAGACAATGAGCAGTTCTTC
TRBJ2-7 | TRBV27 | . | TRBD1 | 15 | CDSRFMGQGASEQYF | TGTGACAGCAGGTTCATGGGACAGGGGGCTAGCGAGCAGTACTTC
TRBJ2-1 | TRBV7-7 | few | TRBD2 | 13 | CASSTSGGGEQFF | TGTGCTAGCAGCACTAGCGGGGGGGGGGAGCAGTTCTTC
TRBJ2-7 | TRBV2 | . | . | 16 | CASSEYGQDGTYEQYF | TGTGCCAGCAGTGAATATGGGCAGGATGGGACCTACGAGCAGTACTTC
TRBJ1-1 | TRBV6-5 | . | . | 14 | CASSLRELNTEAFF | TGTGCCAGCAGTCTCAGGGAACTGAACACTGAAGCTTTCTTT
TRBJ2-5 | TRBV6-1 | . | . | 17 | CASSEARLAQYQETQYF | TGTGCCAGCAGTGAAGCCCGGCTAGCCCAGTACCAAGAGACCCAGTACTTC
TRBJ1-4 | TRBV12-3/TRBV12-4 | . | . | 13 | CASSRGGWEKLFF | TGTGCCAGCAGCAGGGGAGGGTGGGAAAAACTGTTTTTT
TRBJ1-4 | TRBV7-6 | few | . | 12 | CASGEVPEKLFF | TGTGCTAGCGGGGAGGTACCTGAAAAACTGTTTTTT
TRBJ2-2 | TRBV2 | many | . | 14 | CASKEGPAAGELFF | TGTGCCAGCAAGGAGGGGCCGGCCGCCGGGGAGCTGTTTTTT
TRBJ1-5 | TRBV25-1 | few | TRBD1 | 16 | CASSDDRVGLGQPQHF | TGTGCCAGCAGTGATGACAGGGTAGGGTTGGGTCAGCCCCAGCATTTT
TRBJ2-7 | TRBV7-7 | . | . | 15 | CASSLGDGSSYEQYF | TGTGCTAGCAGCTTAGGGGACGGGAGCTCCTACGAGCAGTACTTC
TRBJ2-3 | TRBV28 | . | . | 13 | CASSFIGADTQYF | TGTGCCAGCAGTTTTATCGGGGCAGATACGCAGTATTTT
TRBJ1-6 | TRBV7-8 | few | . | 14 | CASSLSTGNSPLHF | TGTGCCAGCAGCCTAAGTACGGGGAATTCACCCCTCCACTTT
TRBJ2-3 | TRBV19 | . | . | 15 | CASHGDTFGADTQYF | TGTGCCAGTCACGGGGACACGTTTGGAGCAGATACGCAGTATTTT
TRBJ1-4 | TRBV10-3 | . | TRBD1 | 14 | CAISEPGQNEKLFF | TGTGCCATCAGTGAGCCGGGACAGAATGAAAAACTGTTTTTT
TRBJ2-3 | TRBV3-1 | once | . | 13 | CASSQDGLTTQYF | TGTGCCAGCAGCCAAGATGGTTTGACTACGCAGTATTTT
TRBJ2-5 | TRBV15 | few | . | 14 | CATSRDDPGETQYF | TGTGCCACCAGCAGAGATGATCCTGGGGAGACCCAGTACTTC
TRBJ2-1 | TRBV7-4 | few | . | 12 | CASSLVVNEQFF | TGTGCCAGCAGCTTAGTTGTCAATGAGCAGTTCTTC
TRBJ1-1 | TRBV7-2 | many | . | 15 | CASSLALTGNTEAFF | TGTGCCAGCAGCTTAGCATTGACAGGGAACACTGAAGCTTTCTTT
TRBJ1-6 | TRBV27 | few | . | 14 | CASSFWQYNSPLHF | TGTGCCAGCAGTTTTTGGCAGTATAATTCACCCCTCCACTTT
TRBJ1-5 | TRBV2 | . | . | 13 | CASREFEGQPQHF | TGTGCCAGCAGGGAGTTTGAGGGGCAGCCCCAGCATTTT
TRBJ2-1 | TRBV7-9 | . | . | 15 | CASSSLGGSGDEQFF | TGTGCCAGCAGCTCCCTTGGTGGGAGTGGGGATGAGCAGTTCTTC
TRBJ1-4 | TRBV5-1 | once | . | 17 | CASSVSTQRELGEKLFF | TGCGCCAGCAGCGTCTCGACCCAACGGGAATTGGGTGAAAAACTGTTTTTT
TRBJ2-2 | TRBV11-2 | . | TRBD2 | 18 | CASSLNPGLAGGTGELFF | TGTGCCAGCAGCTTAAACCCAGGACTAGCGGGAGGTACCGGGGAGCTGTTTTTT
TRBJ2-7 | TRBV27 | . | . | 14 | CASHPQGRLYEQYF | TGTGCCAGCCACCCGCAAGGCAGGCTCTACGAGCAGTACTTC
TRBJ2-2 | TRBV27 | . | . | 14 | CASSFLGHTGELFF | TGTGCCAGCAGTTTCCTGGGTCATACCGGGGAGCTGTTTTTT
TRBJ2-7 | TRBV12-3/TRBV12-4 | . | . | 15 | CASSFGDGINYEQYF | TGTGCCAGCAGTTTCGGTGACGGGATTAACTACGAGCAGTACTTC
TRBJ2-3 | TRBV7-6 | . | . | 16 | CASSLGGGRTIDTQYF | TGTGCCAGCAGCTTAGGGGGGGGCAGGACCATAGATACGCAGTATTTT
TRBJ1-1 | TRBV19 | . | . | 12 | CASSKQNTEAFF | TGTGCCAGTAGTAAACAGAACACTGAAGCTTTCTTT
TRBJ1-5 | TRBV6-1 | few | . | 14 | CASSTNFQGQPQHF | TGTGCCAGCAGTACCAATTTCCAGGGACAGCCCCAGCATTTT
TRBJ2-7 | TRBV24-1 | . | TRBD1 | 15 | CATSDKGKGANEQYF | TGTGCCACCAGTGATAAAGGAAAGGGGGCCAACGAGCAGTACTTC